This T cell receptor (beta chain) was identified in a study of blood T cell repertoires in COVID-19. Study in general: Acute and convalescent COVID-19 specimens originated in the United States, Italy and Spain.

Trimming took off 2 bases at V and 5 bases at J, with 15 bases between the two ends. CDR1 and CDR2 from the germline V gene are MNHEY and SVGAGI. This CDR3 has 15 amino acids. The repertoire was sequenced with immunoSEQ multiplex PCR; TCRdb's copy has only in-frame clones and lacks some. The repertoire holds hundreds of thousands of clones, 89% seen once, with approximately 13% in the top ten. The chain combines TRBV6-5 with TRBJ1-2; D gene uncertain. The TCR comes from a woman aged 60-75 years with acute or convalescent COVID-19. Sequences were obtained from peripheral blood. The CDR3 nucleotides read TGTGCCAGCAGTTACGCCCCCGGGCCGGGGTATGGCTACACCTTC. Translating gives CASSYAPGPGYGYTF.